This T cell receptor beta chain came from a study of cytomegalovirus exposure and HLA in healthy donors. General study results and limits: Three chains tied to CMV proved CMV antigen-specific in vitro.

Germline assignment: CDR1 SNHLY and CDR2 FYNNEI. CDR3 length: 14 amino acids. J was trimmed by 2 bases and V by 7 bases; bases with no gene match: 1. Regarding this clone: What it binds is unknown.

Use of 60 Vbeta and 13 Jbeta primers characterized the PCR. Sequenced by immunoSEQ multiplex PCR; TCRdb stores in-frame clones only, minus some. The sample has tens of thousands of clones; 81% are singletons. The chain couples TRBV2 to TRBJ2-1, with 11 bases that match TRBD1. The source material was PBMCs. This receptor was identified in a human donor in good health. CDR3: CASMDRGPYNEQFF. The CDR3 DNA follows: TGTGCCAGCATGGACAGGGGGCCCTACAATGAGCAGTTCTTC.